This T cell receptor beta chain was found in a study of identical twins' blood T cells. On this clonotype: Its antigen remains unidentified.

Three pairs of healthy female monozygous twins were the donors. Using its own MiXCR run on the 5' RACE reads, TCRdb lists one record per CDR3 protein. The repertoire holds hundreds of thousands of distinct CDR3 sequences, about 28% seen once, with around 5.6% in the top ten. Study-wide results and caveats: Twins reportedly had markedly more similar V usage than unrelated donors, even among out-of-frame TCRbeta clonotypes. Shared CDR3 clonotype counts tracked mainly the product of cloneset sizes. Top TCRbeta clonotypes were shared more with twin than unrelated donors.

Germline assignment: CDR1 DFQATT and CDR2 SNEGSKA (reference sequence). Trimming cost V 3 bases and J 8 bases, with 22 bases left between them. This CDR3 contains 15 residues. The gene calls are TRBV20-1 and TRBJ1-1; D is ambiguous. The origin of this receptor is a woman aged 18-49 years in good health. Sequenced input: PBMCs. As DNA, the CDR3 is TGCAGTGCTAGTTACAGCCGCCTTGGCCCCGTGGAAGCTTTCTTT. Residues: CSASYSRLGPVEAFF.